The source of this T cell receptor (beta chain) is a study of patients and donors after allogeneic stem cell transplantation (dated by TCRdb to 2018 to 2021). The junction carries 15 bases between V and J, which are trimmed by 2 bases and 7 bases respectively. The CDR3 covers 15 residues, taking in both the cysteine and the phenylalanine. The sequence is cut down to CDR3 DNA, 45 bases in frame from base 1. The germline V gene (reference sequence) provides CDR1 SEHNR and CDR2 FQNEAQ. Receptor libraries were prepared by RT-PCR. TCRdb names NextSeq 550 as the instrument used. TCRdb reanalyzed the raw reads on its own, using fastp at Q25 for trimming and MiXCR for clone calling, and kept in-frame beta chains. Entries that share a CDR3 protein sequence are merged under the most common genes and DNA. The sample table lists 900,000 to 1,000,000 distinct CDR3 sequences, around 17% of them with a count of one. Jointly, the top ten make up about 6% of the sample.

In its sample, this clonotype was seen a few times. There is no known antigen for this receptor. No clone much larger than this one lies a single base away; base qualities are absent. In this chain, TRBV7-9 is recombined with TRBJ2-1; tentative D gene TRBD2, with 6 bases matching. Sequencing input: blood, either unsorted or a sorted T cell fraction (not recorded which). The sequence was collected from a human donor who was either an allogeneic HSCT recipient or a stem cell or donor lymphocyte infusion donor (not recorded which). It is not recorded whose cells these are; they may come from a transplant donor. CDR3 loop: CASSLRDSPVNEQFF. The sequence in DNA is TGTGCCAGCAGCTTAAGGGACTCACCTGTGAATGAGCAGTTCTTC.